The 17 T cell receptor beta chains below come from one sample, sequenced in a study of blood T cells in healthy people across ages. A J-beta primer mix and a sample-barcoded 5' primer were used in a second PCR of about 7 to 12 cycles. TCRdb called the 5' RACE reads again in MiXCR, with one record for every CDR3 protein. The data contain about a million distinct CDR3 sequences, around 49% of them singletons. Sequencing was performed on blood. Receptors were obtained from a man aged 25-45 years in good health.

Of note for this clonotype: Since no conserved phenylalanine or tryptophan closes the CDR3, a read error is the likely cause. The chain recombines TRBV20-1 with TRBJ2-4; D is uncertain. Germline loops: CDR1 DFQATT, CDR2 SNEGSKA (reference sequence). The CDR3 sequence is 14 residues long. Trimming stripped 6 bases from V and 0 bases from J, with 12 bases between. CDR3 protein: CSADRSLAKNIQYL. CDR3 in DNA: TGCAGTGCCGATAGATCTTTAGCCAAAAACATTCAGTACCTC.

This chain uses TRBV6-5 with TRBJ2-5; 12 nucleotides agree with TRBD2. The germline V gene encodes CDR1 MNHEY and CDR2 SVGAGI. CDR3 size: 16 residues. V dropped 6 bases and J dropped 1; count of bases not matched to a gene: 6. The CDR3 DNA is TGTGCCAGCAGGCGTGGACTAGCGGGGCCCCAAGAGACCCAGTACTTC. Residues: CASRRGLAGPQETQYF.

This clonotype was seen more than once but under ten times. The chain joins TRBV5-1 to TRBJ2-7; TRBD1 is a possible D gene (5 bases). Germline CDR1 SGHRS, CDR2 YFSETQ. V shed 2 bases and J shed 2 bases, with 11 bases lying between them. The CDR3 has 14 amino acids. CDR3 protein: CASSFFLRAYEQYF. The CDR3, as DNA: TGCGCCAGCAGCTTTTTCCTCAGGGCCTACGAGCAGTACTTC.

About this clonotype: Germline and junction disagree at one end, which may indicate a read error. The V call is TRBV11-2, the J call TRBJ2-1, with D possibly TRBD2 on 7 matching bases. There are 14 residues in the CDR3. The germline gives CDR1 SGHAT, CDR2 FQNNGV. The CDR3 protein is CASSSSILVGGQLF. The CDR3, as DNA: TGTGCCAGCAGCTCCTCTATCTTAGTGGGGGGGCAGCTCTTC.

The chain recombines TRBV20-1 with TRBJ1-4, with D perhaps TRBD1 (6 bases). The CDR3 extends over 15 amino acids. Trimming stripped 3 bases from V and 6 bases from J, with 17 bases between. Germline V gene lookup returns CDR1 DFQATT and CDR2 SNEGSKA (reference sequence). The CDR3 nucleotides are TGCAGTGCTAGGAAACACCGGGGGCTTTATGAAAAACTGTTTTTT. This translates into CSARKHRGLYEKLFF.

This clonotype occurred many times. The CDR3 spells CASSYSVETQYF. Here the CDR3 DNA reads TGTGCCAGCAGTTACTCGGTAGAGACCCAGTACTTC. The rearrangement uses TRBV6-6 and TRBJ2-5; D remains ambiguous. V was clipped by 0 bases and J by 4 bases, with 3 bases between them. The CDR3 is 12 amino acids. The germline V gene encodes CDR1 MNHNY and CDR2 SVGAGI (reference sequence).

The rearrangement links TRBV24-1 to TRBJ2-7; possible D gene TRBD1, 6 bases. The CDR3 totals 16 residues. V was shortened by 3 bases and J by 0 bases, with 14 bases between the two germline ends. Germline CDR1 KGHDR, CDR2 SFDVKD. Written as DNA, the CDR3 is TGTGCCACCAGTGATCCCCGACAGGAGAGCTCCTACGAGCAGTACTTC. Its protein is CATSDPRQESSYEQYF.

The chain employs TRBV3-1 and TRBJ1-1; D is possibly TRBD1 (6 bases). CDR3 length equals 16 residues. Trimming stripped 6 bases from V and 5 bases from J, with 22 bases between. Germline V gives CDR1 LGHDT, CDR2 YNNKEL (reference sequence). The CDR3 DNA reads TGTGCCAGCAGTCGGATCGGGACACCCTTCGTGACTGAAGCTTTCTTT. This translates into CASSRIGTPFVTEAFF. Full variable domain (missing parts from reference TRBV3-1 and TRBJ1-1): DTAVSQTPKYLVTQMGNDKSIKCEQNLGHDTMYWYKQDSKKFLKIMFSYNNKELIINETVPNRFSPKSPDKAHLNLHINSLELGDSAVYFCASSRIGTPFVTEAFFGQGTRLTVV.

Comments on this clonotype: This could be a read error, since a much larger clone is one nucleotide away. CDR3 sequence (DNA): TGCGGTGCTAGAGGGGTTTCCTTTCCCTACGAGCAGTACTTC. Encoded protein: CGARGVSFPYEQYF. The chain is built from TRBV20-1 and TRBJ2-4; D tentatively reads TRBD1 or TRBD2 (5 bases each). The DNA end is more similar to TRBJ2-7, so the J call may be wrong. The CDR3 has 14 residues. CDR1 and CDR2 (germline): DFQATT, SNEGSKA (reference sequence).

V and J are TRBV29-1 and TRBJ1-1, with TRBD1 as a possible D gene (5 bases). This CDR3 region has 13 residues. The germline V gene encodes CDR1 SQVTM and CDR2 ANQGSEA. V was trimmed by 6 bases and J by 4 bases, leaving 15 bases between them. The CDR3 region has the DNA TGCAGCGTATCGGGAGGGAGGGGCACTGAAGCTTTCTTT. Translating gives CSVSGGRGTEAFF.

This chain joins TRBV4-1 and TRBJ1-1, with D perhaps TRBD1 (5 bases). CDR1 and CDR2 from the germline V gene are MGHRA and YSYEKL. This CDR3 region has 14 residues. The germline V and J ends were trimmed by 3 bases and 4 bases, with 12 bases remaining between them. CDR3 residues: CASSQMGVRTEAFF. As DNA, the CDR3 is TGCGCCAGCAGCCAGATGGGGGTTCGCACTGAAGCTTTCTTT.

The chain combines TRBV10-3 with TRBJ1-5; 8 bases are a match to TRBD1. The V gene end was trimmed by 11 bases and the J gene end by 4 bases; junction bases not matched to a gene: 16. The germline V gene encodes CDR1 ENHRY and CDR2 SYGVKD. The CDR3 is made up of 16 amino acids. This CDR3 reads CAVSTGTGGQNQPQHF. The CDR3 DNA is TGTGCCGTCTCAACGGGAACAGGGGGTCAAAATCAGCCCCAGCATTTT.

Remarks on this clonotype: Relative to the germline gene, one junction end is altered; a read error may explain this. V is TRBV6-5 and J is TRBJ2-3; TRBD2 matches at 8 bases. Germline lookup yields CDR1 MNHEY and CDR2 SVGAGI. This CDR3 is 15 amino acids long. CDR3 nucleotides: TGTGCCAGCACCCTACGGGGGGGGAACACAGGTACGCAGTATTTT. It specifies CASTLRGGNTGTQYF.

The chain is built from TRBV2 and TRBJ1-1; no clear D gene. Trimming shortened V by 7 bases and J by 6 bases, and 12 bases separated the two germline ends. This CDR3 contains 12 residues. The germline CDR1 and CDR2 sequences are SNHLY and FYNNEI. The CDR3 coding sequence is TGTGCCAGCACCACCTTAGTGGCTGAAGCTTTCTTT. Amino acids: CASTTLVAEAFF. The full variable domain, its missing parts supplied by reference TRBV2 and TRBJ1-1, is EPEVTQTPSHQVTQMGQEVILRCVPISNHLYFYWYRQILGQKVEFLVSFYNNEISEKSEIFDDQFSVERPDGSNFTLKIRSTKLEDSAMYFCASTTLVAEAFFGQGTRLTVV.

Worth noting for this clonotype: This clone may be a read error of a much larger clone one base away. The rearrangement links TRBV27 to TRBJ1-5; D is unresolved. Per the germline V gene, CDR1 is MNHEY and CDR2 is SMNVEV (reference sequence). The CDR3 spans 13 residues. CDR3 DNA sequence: TGTGCCAGCATTTTAGTTAGCAATCAGCCCCAGCATTTT. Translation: CASILVSNQPQHF.

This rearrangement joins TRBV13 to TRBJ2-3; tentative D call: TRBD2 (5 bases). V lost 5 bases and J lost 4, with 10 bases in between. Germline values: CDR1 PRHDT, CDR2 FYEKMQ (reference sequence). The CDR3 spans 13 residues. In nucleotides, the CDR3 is TGTGCCAGCAGCCCCGACTATTCAGATACGCAGTATTTT. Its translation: CASSPDYSDTQYF. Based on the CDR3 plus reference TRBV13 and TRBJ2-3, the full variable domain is AAGVIQSPRHLIKEKRETATLKCYPIPRHDTVYWYQQGPGQDPQFLISFYEKMQSDKGSIPDRFSAQQFSDYHSELNMSSLELGDSALYFCASSPDYSDTQYFGPGTRLTVL.

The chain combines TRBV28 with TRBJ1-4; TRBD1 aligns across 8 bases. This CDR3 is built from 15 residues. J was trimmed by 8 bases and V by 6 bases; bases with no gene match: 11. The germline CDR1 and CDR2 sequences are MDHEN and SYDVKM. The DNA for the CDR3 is TGTGCCAGCAGCCCCGGCGGGACAGGCCCAGAAAAACTGTTTTTT. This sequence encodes CASSPGGTGPEKLFF.